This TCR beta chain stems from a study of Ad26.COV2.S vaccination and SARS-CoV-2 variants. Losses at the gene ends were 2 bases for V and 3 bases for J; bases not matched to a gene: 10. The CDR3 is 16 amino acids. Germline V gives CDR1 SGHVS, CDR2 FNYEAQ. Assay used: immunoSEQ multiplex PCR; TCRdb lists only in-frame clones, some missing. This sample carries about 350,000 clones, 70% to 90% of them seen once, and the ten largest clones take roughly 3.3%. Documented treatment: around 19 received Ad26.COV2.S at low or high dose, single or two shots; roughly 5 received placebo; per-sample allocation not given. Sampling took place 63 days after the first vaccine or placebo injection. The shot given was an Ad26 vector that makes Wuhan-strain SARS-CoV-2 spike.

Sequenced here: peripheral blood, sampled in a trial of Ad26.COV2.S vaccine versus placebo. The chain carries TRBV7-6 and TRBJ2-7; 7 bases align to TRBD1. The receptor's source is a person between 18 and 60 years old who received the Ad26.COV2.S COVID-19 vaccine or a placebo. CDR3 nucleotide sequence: TGTGCCAGCAGCTTAAGTGCTCCGAGACAGGGCTACGAGCAGTACTTC. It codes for CASSLSAPRQGYEQYF.